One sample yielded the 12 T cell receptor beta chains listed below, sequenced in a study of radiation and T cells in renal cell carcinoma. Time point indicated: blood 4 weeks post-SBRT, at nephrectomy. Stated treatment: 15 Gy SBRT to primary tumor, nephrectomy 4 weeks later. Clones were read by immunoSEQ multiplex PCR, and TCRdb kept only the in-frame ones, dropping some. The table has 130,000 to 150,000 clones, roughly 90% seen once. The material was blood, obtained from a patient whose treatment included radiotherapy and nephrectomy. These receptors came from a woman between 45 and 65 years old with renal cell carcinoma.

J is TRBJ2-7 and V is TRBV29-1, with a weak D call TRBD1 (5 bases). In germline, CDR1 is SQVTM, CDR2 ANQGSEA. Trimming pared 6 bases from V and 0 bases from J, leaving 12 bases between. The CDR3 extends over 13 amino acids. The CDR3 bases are TGCAGCGTGGCGGACAAACGCTCCTACGAGCAGTACTTC. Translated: CSVADKRSYEQYF.

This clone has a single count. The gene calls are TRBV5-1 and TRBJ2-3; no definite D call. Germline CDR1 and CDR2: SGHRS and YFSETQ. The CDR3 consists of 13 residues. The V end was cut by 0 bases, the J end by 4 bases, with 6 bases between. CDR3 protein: CASSLGGADTQYF. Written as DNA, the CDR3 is TGCGCCAGCAGCTTGGGTGGGGCAGATACGCAGTATTTT.

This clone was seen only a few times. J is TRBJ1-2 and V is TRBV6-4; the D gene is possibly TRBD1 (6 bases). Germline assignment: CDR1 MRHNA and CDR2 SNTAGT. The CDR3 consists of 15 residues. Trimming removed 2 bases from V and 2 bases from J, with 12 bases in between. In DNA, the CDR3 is TGTGCCAGCAGTGACGGTGAGGGGGTAAACTATGGCTACACCTTC. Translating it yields CASSDGEGVNYGYTF.

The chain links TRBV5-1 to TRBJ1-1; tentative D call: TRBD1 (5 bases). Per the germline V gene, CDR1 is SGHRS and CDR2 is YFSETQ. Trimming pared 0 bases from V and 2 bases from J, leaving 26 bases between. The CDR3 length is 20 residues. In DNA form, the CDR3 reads TGCGCCAGCAGCTTGGAGGGCAGGGCGAAACTATCGACTAGAAACACTGAAGCTTTCTTT. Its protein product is CASSLEGRAKLSTRNTEAFF.

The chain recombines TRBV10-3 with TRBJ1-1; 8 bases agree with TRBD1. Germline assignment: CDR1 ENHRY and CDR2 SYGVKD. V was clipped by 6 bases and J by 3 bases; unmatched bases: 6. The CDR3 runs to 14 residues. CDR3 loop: CAISNDRGDTEAFF. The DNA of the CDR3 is TGTGCCATCAGCAATGACAGGGGAGACACTGAAGCTTTCTTT.

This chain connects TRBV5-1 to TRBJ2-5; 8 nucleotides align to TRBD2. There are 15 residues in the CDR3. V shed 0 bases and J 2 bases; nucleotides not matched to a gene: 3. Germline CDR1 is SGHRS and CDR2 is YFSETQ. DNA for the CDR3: TGCGCCAGCAGCTTGGTGGCGGGGGGACAAGAGACCCAGTACTTC. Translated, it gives CASSLVAGGQETQYF.

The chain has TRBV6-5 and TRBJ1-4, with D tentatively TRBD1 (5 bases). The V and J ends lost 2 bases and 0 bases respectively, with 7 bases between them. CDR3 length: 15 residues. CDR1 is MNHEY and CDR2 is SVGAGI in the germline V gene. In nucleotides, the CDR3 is TGTGCCAGCAGTTACGGGGCTGCAACTAATGAAAAACTGTTTTTT. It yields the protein CASSYGAATNEKLFF.

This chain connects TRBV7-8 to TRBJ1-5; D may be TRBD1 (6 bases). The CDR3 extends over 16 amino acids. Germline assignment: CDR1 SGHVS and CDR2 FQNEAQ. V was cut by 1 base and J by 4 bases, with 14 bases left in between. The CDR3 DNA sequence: TGTGCCAGCAGCTTAGGGGGAGGTAGGGGGAATCAGCCCCAGCATTTT. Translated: CASSLGGGRGNQPQHF.

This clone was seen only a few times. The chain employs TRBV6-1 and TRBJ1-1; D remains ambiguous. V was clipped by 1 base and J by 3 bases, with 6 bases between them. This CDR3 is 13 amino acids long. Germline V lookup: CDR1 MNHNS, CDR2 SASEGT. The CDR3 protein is CASSEGWDTEAFF. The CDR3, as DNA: TGTGCCAGCAGTGAAGGATGGGACACTGAAGCTTTCTTT.

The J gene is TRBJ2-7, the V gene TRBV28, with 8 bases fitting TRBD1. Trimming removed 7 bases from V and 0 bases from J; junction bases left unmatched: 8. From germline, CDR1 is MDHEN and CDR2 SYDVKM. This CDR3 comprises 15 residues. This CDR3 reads CASTLTGVLSYEQYF. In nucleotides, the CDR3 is TGTGCCAGCACCTTGACAGGGGTCCTCTCCTACGAGCAGTACTTC.

CDR3 nucleotides: TGTGCCAGCAGGCCCGGTGGTAGCGGGGCGGCAGATACGCAGTATTTT. As protein: CASRPGGSGAADTQYF. The chain uses TRBV7-9 and TRBJ2-3; the match to TRBD2 covers 8 bases. Germline assignment: CDR1 SEHNR and CDR2 FQNEAQ (reference sequence). The ends lost 6 bases at V and 4 bases at J; junction bases unmatched: 12. The CDR3 contains 16 residues.

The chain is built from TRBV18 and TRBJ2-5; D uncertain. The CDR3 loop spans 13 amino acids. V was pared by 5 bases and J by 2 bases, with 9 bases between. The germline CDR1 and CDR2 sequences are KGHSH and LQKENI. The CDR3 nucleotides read TGTGCCAGCTCAACGGGTCTTCAAGAGACCCAGTACTTC. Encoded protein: CASSTGLQETQYF.